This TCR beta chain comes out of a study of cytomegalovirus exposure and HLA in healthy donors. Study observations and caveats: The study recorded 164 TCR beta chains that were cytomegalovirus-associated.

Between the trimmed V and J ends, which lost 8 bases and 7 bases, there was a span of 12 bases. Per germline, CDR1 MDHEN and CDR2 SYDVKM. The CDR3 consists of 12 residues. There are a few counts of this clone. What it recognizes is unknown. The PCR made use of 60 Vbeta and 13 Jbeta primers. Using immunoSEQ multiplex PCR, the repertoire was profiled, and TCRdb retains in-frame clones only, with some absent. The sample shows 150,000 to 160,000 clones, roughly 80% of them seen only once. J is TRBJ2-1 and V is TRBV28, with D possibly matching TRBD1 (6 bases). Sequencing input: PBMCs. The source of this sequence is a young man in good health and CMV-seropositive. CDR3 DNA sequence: TGTGCCAGCTTGGCGCAGGGGAATGAGCAGTTCTTC. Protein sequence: CASLAQGNEQFF. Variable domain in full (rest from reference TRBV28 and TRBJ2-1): DVKVTQSSRYLVKRTGEKVFLECVQDMDHENMFWYRQDPGLGLRLIYFSYDVKMKEKGDIPEGYSVSREKKERFSLILESASTNQTSMYLCASLAQGNEQFFGPGTRLTVL.